This passage covers 21 T cell receptor beta chains from one sample sequenced in a study of blood T cell repertoires in COVID-19. Sequenced by immunoSEQ multiplex PCR; TCRdb stores in-frame clones only, minus some. The table lists about 60,000 clones, 88% of them singletons. Material: peripheral blood. These receptor sequences come from a man in his sixties with acute or convalescent COVID-19.

The rearrangement joins TRBV5-1 to TRBJ1-2; 7 bases are shared with TRBD1. After removal of 3 bases from V and 4 bases from J, the junction contained 9 bases not matched to a gene. CDR1 is SGHRS and CDR2 is YFSETQ in the germline V gene. CDR3 length equals 15 residues. The CDR3: CASSSGDRVGYGYTF. CDR3 bases: TGCGCCAGCAGCTCGGGGGACAGAGTGGGCTATGGCTACACCTTC.

The chain joins TRBV7-3 to TRBJ2-1, with 8 bases lining up with TRBD2. This CDR3 comprises 14 residues. The junction had 6 bases not matched to a gene; V was cut back by 4 bases and J by 7 bases. Germline CDR1 is SGHTA and CDR2 is FQGTGA. The CDR3 here is CASSSRLAPNEQFF. CDR3 in DNA: TGTGCCAGCAGCTCCCGACTAGCGCCGAATGAGCAGTTCTTC.

V is TRBV3-1 (or the pseudogene TRBV3-2) and J is TRBJ2-3; 10 nucleotides match TRBD2. The J segment lost 10 bases and the V segment lost 0 bases, leaving 13 bases of the junction unmatched. CDR3 size: 17 residues. The germline V gene encodes CDR1 LGHDT and CDR2 YNNKEL (reference sequence). The CDR3 sequence: CASSQDWLAGAGGAQYF. Written as DNA, the CDR3 is TGTGCCAGCAGCCAAGATTGGCTAGCGGGAGCCGGGGGGGCGCAGTATTTT.

This sequence joins TRBV7-9 and TRBJ2-7; 7 bases map to TRBD2. The germline V gene has CDR1 SEHNR and CDR2 FQNEAQ (reference sequence). CDR3 length: 14 residues. After removal of 5 bases from V and 0 bases from J, the junction contained 4 bases not matched to a gene. The DNA of the CDR3 is TGTGCCAGCAGCAGACTAGCAGACTCCTACGAGCAGTACTTC. Its protein product is CASSRLADSYEQYF.

The rearrangement links TRBV5-1 to TRBJ2-2, with D possibly being TRBD1 (5 bases). Per germline, CDR1 SGHRS and CDR2 YFSETQ. This CDR3 is built from 14 residues. Trimming stripped 4 bases from V and 4 bases from J, with 11 bases between. The CDR3 DNA sequence: TGCGCCAGCAGCCCTATCGACAGCACCGGGGAGCTGTTTTTT. Protein product: CASSPIDSTGELFF.

The chain uses TRBV5-1 and TRBJ2-7; 13 bases match TRBD2. There are 16 residues in the CDR3. V shed 3 bases and J 6 bases; nucleotides not matched to a gene: 9. Germline values: CDR1 SGHRS, CDR2 YFSETQ. CDR3 in amino acids: CASSSRTSGSAGEQYF. The CDR3 coding sequence is TGCGCCAGCAGCTCCCGGACTAGCGGGAGTGCTGGCGAGCAGTACTTC.

The J gene is TRBJ1-5, the V gene TRBV15; D might be TRBD1 (5 bases). Trimming stripped 6 bases from V and 9 bases from J, with 15 bases between. The V gene's germline CDR1 is LNHNV and CDR2 YYDKDF (reference sequence). The CDR3 sequence is 13 residues long. CDR3 sequence: CATSAGVLRPQHF. CDR3 coding DNA: TGTGCCACCAGTGCGGGGGTTTTACGGCCCCAGCATTTT. Using reference TRBV15 and TRBJ1-5 for the parts outside the CDR3, the full variable domain is DAMVIQNPRYQVTQFGKPVTLSCSQTLNHNVMYWYQQKSSQAPKLLFHYYDKDFNNEADTPDNFQSRRPNTSFCFLDIRSPGLGDTAMYLCATSAGVLRPQHFGDGTRLSIL.

The chain uses TRBV2 and TRBJ2-2; 7 bases agree with TRBD1. The CDR3 sequence is 14 residues long. Germline CDR1 SNHLY, CDR2 FYNNEI. V gave up 7 bases and J gave up 2 bases; unmatched junction bases: 4. The CDR3 is CASNTGVNTGELFF. The CDR3 DNA follows: TGTGCCAGCAACACAGGGGTCAACACCGGGGAGCTGTTTTTT.

This clone was counted a few times. This chain uses TRBV10-2 with TRBJ2-5, with a weak D call TRBD1 (5 bases). Trimming pared 7 bases from V and 10 bases from J, leaving 22 bases between. The CDR3 has 14 amino acids. Per germline, CDR1 WSHSY and CDR2 SAAADI. CDR3 nucleotides: TGCGCCAGCACAGGGCCAGGGCCCTGGATGAGCCAGTACTTC. Its protein product is CASTGPGPWMSQYF.

V is TRBV11-2 and J is TRBJ1-1, with D tentatively TRBD1 (5 bases). V lost 6 bases and J 0 bases, leaving 17 bases between the germline ends. This CDR3 has 16 amino acids. Germline V gives CDR1 SGHAT, CDR2 FQNNGV. The CDR3 bases are TGTGCCAGCAGGCCCGTTTGGGGGGAATTGAACACTGAAGCTTTCTTT. As protein: CASRPVWGELNTEAFF.

The V call is TRBV5-1, the J call TRBJ1-4, with D maybe TRBD1 (5 bases). CDR1 SGHRS and CDR2 YFSETQ come from the germline V gene. The CDR3 is 16 residues long. V dropped 3 bases and J dropped 0 bases, with 12 bases sitting between them. The DNA of the CDR3 is TGCGCCAGCAGCTGGGGGGTGGTGGCAACTAATGAAAAACTGTTTTTT. It specifies CASSWGVVATNEKLFF. Looking up the rest from reference TRBV5-1 and TRBJ1-4 gives the full variable domain: KAGVTQTPRYLIKTRGQQVTLSCSPISGHRSVSWYQQTPGQGLQFLFEYFSETQRNKGNFPGRFSGRQFSNSRSEMNVSTLELGDSALYLCASSWGVVATNEKLFFGSGTQLSVL.

This chain joins TRBV27 and TRBJ1-2; the match to TRBD1 covers 9 bases. The CDR3 spans 15 residues. Germline values: CDR1 MNHEY, CDR2 SMNVEV (reference sequence). The V and J ends lost 3 bases and 3 bases, in that order; junction bases with no gene match: 5. The CDR3 here is CASSFIQGADYGYTF. Written as DNA, the CDR3 is TGTGCCAGCAGTTTTATACAGGGGGCAGACTATGGCTACACCTTC.

V and J are TRBV2 and TRBJ2-1, with 15 bases lining up with TRBD2. V dropped 6 bases and J dropped 3; count of bases not matched to a gene: 9. Germline CDR1 and CDR2: SNHLY and FYNNEI. This CDR3 spans 18 amino acids. The CDR3, as DNA: TGTGCCAGCAGGGACCCTTGGACTAGCGGGAGGGTCTACAATGAGCAGTTCTTC. Its protein is CASRDPWTSGRVYNEQFF. Supplemented by reference TRBV2 and TRBJ2-1, the full variable domain reads EPEVTQTPSHQVTQMGQEVILRCVPISNHLYFYWYRQILGQKVEFLVSFYNNEISEKSEIFDDQFSVERPDGSNFTLKIRSTKLEDSAMYFCASRDPWTSGRVYNEQFFGPGTRLTVL.

The chain carries TRBV6-6 and TRBJ2-1; 11 bases match TRBD1. In germline, CDR1 is MNHNY, CDR2 SVGAGI (reference sequence). The CDR3 consists of 16 residues. V trimming: 2 bases; J trimming: 3 bases; junction bases outside the gene matches: 3. In nucleotides, the CDR3 is TGTGCCAGCAGTTACGGGGACAGGGGGAACTACAATGAGCAGTTCTTC. It specifies CASSYGDRGNYNEQFF.

The chain recombines TRBV7-9 with TRBJ1-4, with 7 bases aligning to TRBD1. CDR3 size: 13 residues. Germline loops: CDR1 SEHNR, CDR2 FQNEAQ (reference sequence). V lost 5 bases and J lost 8; bases outside the gene matches: 5. The CDR3 sequence: CASSRQGGEKLFF. The CDR3 coding sequence is TGTGCCAGCAGCCGTCAGGGGGGAGAAAAACTGTTTTTT.

V gene TRBV27 combines with J gene TRBJ2-1; D possibly corresponds to TRBD2 (6 bases). The germline CDR1 and CDR2 sequences are MNHEY and SMNVEV (reference sequence). V gave up 6 bases and J gave up 7 bases, with 16 bases separating them. The CDR3 runs to 14 residues. CDR3 nucleotide sequence: TGTGCCAGCAGCCCGACTAGGTTTGCAAATGAGCAGTTCTTC. Translation gives CASSPTRFANEQFF.

The V call is TRBV4-1, the J call TRBJ2-4, with no clear D. V was cut by 3 bases and J by 0 bases, with 6 bases left in between. This CDR3 spans 14 amino acids. From germline, CDR1 is MGHRA and CDR2 YSYEKL. DNA of the CDR3: TGCGCCAGCAGCCACTATCTAGCCAAAAACATTCAGTACTTC. The encoded protein is CASSHYLAKNIQYF.

The rearrangement uses TRBV6-5 and TRBJ2-1; 8 positions agree with TRBD1. Trimming removed 6 bases from V and 5 bases from J; junction bases left unmatched: 9. The CDR3 covers 15 residues. Germline CDR1 reads MNHEY; CDR2 reads SVGAGI. In DNA form, the CDR3 reads TGTGCCAGCAGCCGCTCGGGACAGGTTAACAATGAGCAGTTCTTC. Residues: CASSRSGQVNNEQFF.

The rearrangement joins TRBV28 to TRBJ2-3, with 11 bases identical to TRBD1. V gave up 6 bases and J gave up 4 bases; unmatched junction bases: 0. The CDR3 sequence is 13 residues long. Germline V gene sequence: CDR1 MDHEN, CDR2 SYDVKM. DNA of the CDR3: TGTGCCAGCAGGGGACAGGGGGCAGATACGCAGTATTTT. Protein: CASRGQGADTQYF.

The chain recombines TRBV7-2 with TRBJ2-7, with TRBD1 as a possible D gene (6 bases). The CDR3 is made up of 15 amino acids. CDR1 is SGHTA and CDR2 is FQGNSA in the germline V gene. Trimming cost V 4 bases and J 3 bases, with 16 bases left between them. The CDR3 bases are TGTGCCAGCAGCTCGTACAGGGAAAGAAGCTACGAGCAGTACTTC. It is translated as CASSSYRERSYEQYF.

The chain links TRBV7-8 to TRBJ2-7, with a possible D match to TRBD2 (6 bases). CDR1 SGHVS and CDR2 FQNEAQ come from the germline V gene. CDR3 length: 14 residues. V lost 4 bases, J lost 0 bases, and 10 bases lay in between. CDR3 in amino acids: CASSSRDGSYEQYF. In DNA form, the CDR3 reads TGTGCCAGCAGCTCGCGGGACGGCTCCTACGAGCAGTACTTC.